The clone carrying this T cell receptor beta chain was seen ten or more times. Its antigen remains unknown. This sample stems from a study of CD8 T cells in ankylosing spondylitis. Quantitative molecular-barcoded 5'-RACE generated the TCR beta libraries. MiXCR, applied by TCRdb to the 5' RACE reads, yields one record per CDR3 protein. The sample gives hundreds of thousands of distinct CDR3 sequences, about 12% of which show up once; 0.51% is in the top ten. General study results and limits: Disease-linked clones reportedly concentrated significantly in matched ankylosing spondylitis synovial fluid. Characteristic, it appeared, of ankylosing spondylitis blood was a TCR beta motif of several highly homologous variants.

The CDR3 covers 14 residues. Per germline, CDR1 ENHRY and CDR2 SYGVKD. V lost 3 bases and J lost 1, with 9 bases in between. The sequenced sample was blood, either unsorted or a sorted T cell fraction (not recorded which). The receptor was isolated from a male donor with ankylosing spondylitis. This sequence joins TRBV10-3 and TRBJ2-5; D possibly corresponds to TRBD1 (5 bases). The CDR3 region has the DNA TGTGCCATCAGTGACAGGGTGGCCCAAGAGACCCAGTACTTC. Its protein product is CAISDRVAQETQYF.